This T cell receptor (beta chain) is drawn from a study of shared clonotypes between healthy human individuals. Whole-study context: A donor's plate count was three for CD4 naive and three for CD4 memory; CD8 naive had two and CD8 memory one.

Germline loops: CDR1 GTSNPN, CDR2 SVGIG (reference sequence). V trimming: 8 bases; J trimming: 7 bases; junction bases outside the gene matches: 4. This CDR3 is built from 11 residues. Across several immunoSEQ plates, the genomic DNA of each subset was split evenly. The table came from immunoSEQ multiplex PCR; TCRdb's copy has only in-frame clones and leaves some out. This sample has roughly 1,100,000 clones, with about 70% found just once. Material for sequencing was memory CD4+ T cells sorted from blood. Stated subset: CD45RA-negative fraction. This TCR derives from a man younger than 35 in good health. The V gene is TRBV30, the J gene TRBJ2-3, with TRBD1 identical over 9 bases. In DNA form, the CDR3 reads TGTGCCGGACAGGGGCGAAATACGCAGTATTTT. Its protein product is CAGQGRNTQYF.